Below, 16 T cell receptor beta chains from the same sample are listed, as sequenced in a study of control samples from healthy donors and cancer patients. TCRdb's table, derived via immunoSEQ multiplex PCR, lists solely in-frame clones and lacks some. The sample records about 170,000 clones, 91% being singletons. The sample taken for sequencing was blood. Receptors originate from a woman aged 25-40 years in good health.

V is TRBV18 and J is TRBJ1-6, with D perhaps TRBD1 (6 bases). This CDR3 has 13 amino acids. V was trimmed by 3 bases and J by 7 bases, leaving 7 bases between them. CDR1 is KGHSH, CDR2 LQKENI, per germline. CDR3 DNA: TGTGCCAGCTCACCCGGGACAAATTCACCCCTCCACTTT. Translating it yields CASSPGTNSPLHF.

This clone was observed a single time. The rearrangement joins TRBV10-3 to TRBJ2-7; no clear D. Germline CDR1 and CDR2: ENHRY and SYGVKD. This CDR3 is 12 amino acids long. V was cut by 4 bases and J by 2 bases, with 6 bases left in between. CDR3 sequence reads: CAISGQAYEQYF. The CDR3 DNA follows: TGTGCCATCAGTGGCCAGGCCTACGAGCAGTACTTC.

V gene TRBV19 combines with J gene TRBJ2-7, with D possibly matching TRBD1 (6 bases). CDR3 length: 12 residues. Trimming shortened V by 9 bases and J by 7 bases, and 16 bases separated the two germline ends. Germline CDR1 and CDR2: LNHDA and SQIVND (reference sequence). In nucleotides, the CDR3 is TGTGCCAGCGACGACAGGCGTGGAGAGCAGTACTTC. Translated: CASDDRRGEQYF.

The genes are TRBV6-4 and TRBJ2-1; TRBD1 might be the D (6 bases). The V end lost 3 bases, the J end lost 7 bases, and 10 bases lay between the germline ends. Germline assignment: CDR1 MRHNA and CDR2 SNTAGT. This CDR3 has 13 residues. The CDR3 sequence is CASSEQGANEQFF. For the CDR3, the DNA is TGTGCCAGCAGTGAACAGGGTGCAAATGAGCAGTTCTTC.

In DNA form, the CDR3 reads TGTGCCAGCAGCTTCGGACTAGCGGGAGGATCCTACAATGAGCAGTTCTTC. It translates to CASSFGLAGGSYNEQFF. V usage is TRBV7-8 and J usage is TRBJ2-1; TRBD2 aligns across 14 bases. CDR3 size: 17 residues. V dropped 3 bases and J dropped 1; count of bases not matched to a gene: 2. Germline V gene sequence: CDR1 SGHVS, CDR2 FQNEAQ. Full variable domain (outside the CDR3, taken from reference TRBV7-8 and TRBJ2-1): GAGVSQSPRYKVAKRGQDVALRCDPISGHVSLFWYQQALGQGPEFLTYFQNEAQLDKSGLPSDRFFAERPEGSVSTLKIQRTQQEDSAVYLCASSFGLAGGSYNEQFFGPGTRLTVL.

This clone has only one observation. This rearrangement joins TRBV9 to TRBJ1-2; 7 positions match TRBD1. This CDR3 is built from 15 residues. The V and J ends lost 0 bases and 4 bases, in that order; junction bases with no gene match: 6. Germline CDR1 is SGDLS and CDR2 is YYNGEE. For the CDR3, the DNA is TGTGCCAGCAGCGTAGTGTCTCAGGGGGGCTATGGCTACACCTTC. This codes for CASSVVSQGGYGYTF. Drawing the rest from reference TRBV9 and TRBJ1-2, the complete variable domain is DSGVTQTPKHLITATGQRVTLRCSPRSGDLSVYWYQQSLDQGLQFLIQYYNGEERAKGNILERFSAQQFPDLHSELNLSSLELGDSALYFCASSVVSQGGYGYTFGSGTRLTVV.

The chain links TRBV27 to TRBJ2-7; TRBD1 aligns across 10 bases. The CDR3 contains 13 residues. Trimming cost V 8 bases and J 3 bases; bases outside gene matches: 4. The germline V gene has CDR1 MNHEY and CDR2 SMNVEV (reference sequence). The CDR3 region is CASFDRGRYEQYF. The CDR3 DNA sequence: TGTGCCAGCTTCGACAGGGGGCGCTACGAGCAGTACTTC.

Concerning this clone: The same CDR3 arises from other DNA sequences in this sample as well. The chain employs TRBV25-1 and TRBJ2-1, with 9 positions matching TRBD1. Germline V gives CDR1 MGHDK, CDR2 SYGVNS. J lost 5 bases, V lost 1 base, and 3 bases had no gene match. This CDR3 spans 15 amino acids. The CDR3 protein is CASSESGTGNNEQFF. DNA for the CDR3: TGTGCCAGCAGTGAATCCGGGACAGGGAACAATGAGCAGTTCTTC.

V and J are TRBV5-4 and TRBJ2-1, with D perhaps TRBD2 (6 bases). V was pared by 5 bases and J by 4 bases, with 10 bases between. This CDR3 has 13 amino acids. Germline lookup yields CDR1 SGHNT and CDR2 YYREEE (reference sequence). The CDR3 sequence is CASRPGLYNEQFF. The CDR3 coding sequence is TGTGCCAGCAGACCGGGACTTTACAATGAGCAGTTCTTC.

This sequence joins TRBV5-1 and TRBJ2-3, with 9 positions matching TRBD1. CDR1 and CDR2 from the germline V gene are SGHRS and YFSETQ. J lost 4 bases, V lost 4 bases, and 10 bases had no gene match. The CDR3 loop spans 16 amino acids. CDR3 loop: CASSRGTGSGADTQYF. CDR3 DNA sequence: TGCGCCAGCAGCCGTGGGACAGGGAGTGGAGCAGATACGCAGTATTTT.

For the CDR3, the DNA is TGCAGCGTTGCTGGACCCCCTTCTGGGGCCAACGTCCTGACTTTC. It specifies CSVAGPPSGANVLTF. The V call is TRBV29-1, the J call TRBJ2-6; D is ambiguous. The CDR3 is 15 amino acids. Trimming took off 4 bases at V and 1 base at J, with 11 bases between the two ends. The germline CDR1 and CDR2 sequences are SQVTM and ANQGSEA.

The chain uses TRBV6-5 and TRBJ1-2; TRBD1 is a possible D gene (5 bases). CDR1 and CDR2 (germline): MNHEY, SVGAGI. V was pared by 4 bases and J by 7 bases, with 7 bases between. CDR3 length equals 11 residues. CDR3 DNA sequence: TGTGCCAGCAGTTGGGGACTTGGCTACACCTTC. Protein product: CASSWGLGYTF.

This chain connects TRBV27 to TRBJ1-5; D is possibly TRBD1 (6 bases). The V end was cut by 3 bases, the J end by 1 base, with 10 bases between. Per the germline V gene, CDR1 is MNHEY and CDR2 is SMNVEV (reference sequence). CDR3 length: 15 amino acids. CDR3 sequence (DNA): TGTGCCAGCAGTTTTAGTCAGGGGAGCAATCAGCCCCAGCATTTT. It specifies CASSFSQGSNQPQHF.

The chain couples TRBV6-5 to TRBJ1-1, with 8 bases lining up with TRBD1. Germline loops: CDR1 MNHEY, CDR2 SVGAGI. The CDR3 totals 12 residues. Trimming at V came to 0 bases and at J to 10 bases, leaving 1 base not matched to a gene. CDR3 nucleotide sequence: TGTGCCAGCAGTTACTCGACAGGGGCAGCTTTCTTT. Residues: CASSYSTGAAFF.

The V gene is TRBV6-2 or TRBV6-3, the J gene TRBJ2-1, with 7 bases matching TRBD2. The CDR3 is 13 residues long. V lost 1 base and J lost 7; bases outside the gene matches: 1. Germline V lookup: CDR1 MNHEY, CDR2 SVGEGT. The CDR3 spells CASSYWGGNEQFF. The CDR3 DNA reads TGTGCCAGCAGTTACTGGGGGGGGAATGAGCAGTTCTTC.

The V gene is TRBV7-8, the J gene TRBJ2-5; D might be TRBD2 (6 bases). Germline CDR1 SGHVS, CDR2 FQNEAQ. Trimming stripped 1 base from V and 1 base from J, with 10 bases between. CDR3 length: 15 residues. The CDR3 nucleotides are TGTGCCAGCAGCTTAGGTAGGGGACTCCAAGAGACCCAGTACTTC. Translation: CASSLGRGLQETQYF.